The subject of this entry is one T cell receptor delta chain. Antigen: not known. The protein in TCRdb stems from a much larger clone and differs at residue 8 from this DNA's translation, likely a read error; here the protein is translated from the DNA. Both TRG and TRD chains were sequenced from each sorted sample. TCRdb re-called clones from the multiplex PCR reads using CATT. The sample lists 55,000 to 70,000 delta-chain clones; over 1.5% were seen once. Vgamma9/Vdelta2+ and Vdelta2-negative gammadelta T cells were flow-sorted from PBMC for bulk sequencing. The CDR3 length is 17 residues. Germline CDR1 reads GEAIGNYY; CDR2 reads EKD. Between the trimmed V and J ends, which lost 3 bases and 0 bases, there was a span of 19 bases. These data are taken from a study of γδ T cells in repeated Plasmodium falciparum infection. Study details: Timepoints: baseline, immediately before selected infections, and 21 days after every infection. General study findings and limits: Vgamma9/Vdelta2+ T cells showed a stable polyclonal repertoire with shared TCRgamma sequences. Waves of new clonotype selection appeared after repeated controlled infections in Vdelta2-negative, largely Vdelta1+, gammadelta T cells.

This clonotype was obtained from a pool of human donors (malaria-infected and uninfected, not separated). The sequencing input was gamma-delta T cells from blood. The chain recombines TRDV2 with TRDJ1; D is unresolved. CDR3 region: CACDSSYRGSYTDKLIF. The CDR3 DNA follows: TGTGCCTGTGACTCTTCGTACCGGGGTTCGTACACCGATAAACTCATCTTT.